Here is one T cell receptor beta chain with its context. The antigen is not known. This specimen comes from a study of T cells after yellow fever vaccination. The CDR3 runs 11 residues. Germline V CDR1 and CDR2: SGHTA, FQGNSA. Trimming removed 5 bases from V and 7 bases from J, with 8 bases in between. 5'RACE template switching generated TCR cDNA, adding a universal primer site and UMIs. From the 5' RACE reads, TCRdb called clonotypes with MiXCR, one entry per CDR3 protein. Among roughly 350,000 distinct CDR3 sequences listed, about 4% were seen once. Study-level results: After the booster, about 95% of CD4 and about 90% of CD8 primary-response clones were re-detected.

The clonotype comes from a man between 18 and 35 years old who received the YFV17D yellow fever vaccine. The sequencing used PBMCs, collected 5 days after the yellow fever booster vaccination. The rearrangement links TRBV7-2 to TRBJ1-1; D perhaps matches TRBD1 (6 bases). The CDR3 sequence is CASSRGLEAFF. CDR3 DNA: TGTGCCAGCAGCCGGGGGCTTGAAGCTTTCTTT.